In its sample, the clone carrying this T cell receptor (beta chain) was seen a few times. The investigators reverse transcribed all of the isolated RNA, so they sequenced expressed TCRB transcripts. Measured with immunoSEQ multiplex PCR; TCRdb has only the in-frame clones, and not every one. The sample yields 110,000 to 150,000 clones, approximately 9.2% seen once. Sorting gave populations that all exceeded 98% purity. This sample stems from a study of beta chain features in type 1 diabetes. Overall study context: Cell yields, age and gender were similar between patients and healthy donors.

Trimming took 4 bases from V and 9 from J; bases not matched to a gene: 13. The CDR3 extends over 16 amino acids. Germline CDR1 SGHDT, CDR2 YYEEEE. The V and J genes are TRBV5-6 and TRBJ1-6; 7 positions agree with TRBD1. The sequence came from a man in his late teens or twenties in good health. Specimen: central memory CD4+ T cells from blood. In nucleotides, the CDR3 is TGTGCCAGCAGCCCAACAGGGGACCCTACATTTTCACCCCTCCACTTT. This gives the protein CASSPTGDPTFSPLHF.